Detailed here is one T cell receptor (beta chain). Antigen specificity is unknown. The germline CDR1 and CDR2 sequences are SGHAT and FQNNGV. The CDR3 has 13 residues. V was shortened by 6 bases and J by 6 bases, with 15 bases between the two germline ends. The sample is drawn from a study of shared clonotypes between healthy human individuals. Study-level results: Clonotypes shared by all four sorted-subset donors had higher generation probabilities than non-shared clonotypes. It was only blood that was sampled, and tissue repertoires likely differ.

For each subset, genomic DNA was distributed in equal portions over several immunoSEQ plates. The assay was immunoSEQ multiplex PCR, and TCRdb's table has in-frame clones only and misses some. The table records approximately 700,000 clones, more than 70% of them present only once. What was sequenced was memory CD4+ T cells sorted from blood. The subset here: CD45RA-negative fraction. The clonotype was recovered from a woman aged 30 to 39 in good health. The chain uses TRBV11-2 and TRBJ2-7; a weak D match, TRBD2 (5 bases). The CDR3 here is CASRRLAPAEQYF. The CDR3 coding sequence is TGTGCCAGCAGGCGGCTAGCTCCTGCCGAGCAGTACTTC. The whole variable domain, filled in from reference TRBV11-2 and TRBJ2-7, reads EAGVAQSPRYKIIEKRQSVAFWCNPISGHATLYWYQQILGQGPKLLIQFQNNGVVDDSQLPKDRFSAERLKGVDSTLKIQPAKLEDSAVYLCASRRLAPAEQYFGPGTRLTVT.